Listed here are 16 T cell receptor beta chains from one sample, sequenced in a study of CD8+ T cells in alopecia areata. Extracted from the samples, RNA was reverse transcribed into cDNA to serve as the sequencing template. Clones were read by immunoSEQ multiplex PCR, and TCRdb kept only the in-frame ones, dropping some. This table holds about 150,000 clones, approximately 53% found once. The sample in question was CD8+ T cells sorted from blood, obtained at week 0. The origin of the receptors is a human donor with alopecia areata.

CDR3 protein: CASSQDSGSGANVLTF. The CDR3 DNA reads as TGTGCCAGCAGCCAAGATAGCGGCTCTGGGGCCAACGTCCTGACTTTC. This rearrangement joins TRBV7-9 to TRBJ2-6; perhaps TRBD2 as D (6 bases). Trimming left V 5 bases short and J 0 bases short, with 11 bases between. The V gene's germline CDR1 is SEHNR and CDR2 FQNEAQ (reference sequence). This CDR3 is 16 amino acids long.

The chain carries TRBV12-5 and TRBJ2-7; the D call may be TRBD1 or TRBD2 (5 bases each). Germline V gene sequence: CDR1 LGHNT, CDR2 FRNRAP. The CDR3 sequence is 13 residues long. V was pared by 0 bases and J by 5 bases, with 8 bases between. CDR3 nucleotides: TGTGCTAGTGGTTTGGTCGGGACCCACGAGCAGTACTTC. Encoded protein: CASGLVGTHEQYF.

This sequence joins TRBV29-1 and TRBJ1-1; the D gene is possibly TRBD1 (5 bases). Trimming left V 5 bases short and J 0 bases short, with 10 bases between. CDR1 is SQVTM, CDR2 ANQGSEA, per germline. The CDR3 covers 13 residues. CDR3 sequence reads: CSVPSGMNTEAFF. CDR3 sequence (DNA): TGCAGCGTTCCGTCAGGGATGAACACTGAAGCTTTCTTT.

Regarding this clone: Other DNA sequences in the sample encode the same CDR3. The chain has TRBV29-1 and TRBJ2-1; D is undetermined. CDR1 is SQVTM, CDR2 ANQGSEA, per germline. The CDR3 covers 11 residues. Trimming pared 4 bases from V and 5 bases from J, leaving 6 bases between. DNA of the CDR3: TGCAGCGTTGTACTGAACAATGAGCAGTTCTTC. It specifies CSVVLNNEQFF.

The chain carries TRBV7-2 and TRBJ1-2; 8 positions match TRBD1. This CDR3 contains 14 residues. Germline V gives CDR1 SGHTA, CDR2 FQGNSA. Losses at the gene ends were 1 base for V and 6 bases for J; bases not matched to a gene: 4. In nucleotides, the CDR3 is TGTGCCAGCAGCTTAGGGCCAGGGGGCGATGGCTACACCTTC. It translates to CASSLGPGGDGYTF. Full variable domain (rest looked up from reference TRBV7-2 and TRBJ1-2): GAGVSQSPSNKVTEKGKDVELRCDPISGHTALYWYRQSLGQGLEFLIYFQGNSAPDKSGLPSDRFSAERTGGSVSTLTIQRTQQEDSAVYLCASSLGPGGDGYTFGSGTRLTVV.

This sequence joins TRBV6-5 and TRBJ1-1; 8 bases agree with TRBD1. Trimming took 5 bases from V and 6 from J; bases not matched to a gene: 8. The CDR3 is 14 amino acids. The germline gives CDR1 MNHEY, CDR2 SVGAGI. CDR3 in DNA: TGTGCCAGCAGTCTAGGACAGGGCGGTGCTGAAGCTTTCTTT. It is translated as CASSLGQGGAEAFF.

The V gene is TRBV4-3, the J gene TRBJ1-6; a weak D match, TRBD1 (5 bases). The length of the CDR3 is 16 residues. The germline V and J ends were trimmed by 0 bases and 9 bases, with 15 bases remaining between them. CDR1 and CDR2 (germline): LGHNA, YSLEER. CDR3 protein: CASSQEPTAWGSPLHF. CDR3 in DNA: TGCGCCAGCAGCCAAGAGCCGACAGCCTGGGGTTCACCCCTCCACTTT.

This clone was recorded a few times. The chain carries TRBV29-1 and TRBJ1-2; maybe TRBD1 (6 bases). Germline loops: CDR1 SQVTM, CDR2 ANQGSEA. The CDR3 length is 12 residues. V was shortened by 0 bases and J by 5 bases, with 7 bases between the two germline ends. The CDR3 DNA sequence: TGCAGCGTTGAAGATACAGGGTATGGCTACACCTTC. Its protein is CSVEDTGYGYTF.

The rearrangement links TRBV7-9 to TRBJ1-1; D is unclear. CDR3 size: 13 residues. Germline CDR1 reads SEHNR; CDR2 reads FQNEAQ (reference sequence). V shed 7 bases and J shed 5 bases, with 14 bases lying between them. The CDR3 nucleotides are TGTGCCAGCACCAACACGGGGTGGACTGAAGCTTTCTTT. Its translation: CASTNTGWTEAFF.

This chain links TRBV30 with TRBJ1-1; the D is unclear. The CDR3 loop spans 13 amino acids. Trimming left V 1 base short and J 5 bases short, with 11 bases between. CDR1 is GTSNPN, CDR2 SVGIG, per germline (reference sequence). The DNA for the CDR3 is TGTGCCTGGAGTGACACCCAGCTAACTGAAGCTTTCTTT. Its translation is CAWSDTQLTEAFF.

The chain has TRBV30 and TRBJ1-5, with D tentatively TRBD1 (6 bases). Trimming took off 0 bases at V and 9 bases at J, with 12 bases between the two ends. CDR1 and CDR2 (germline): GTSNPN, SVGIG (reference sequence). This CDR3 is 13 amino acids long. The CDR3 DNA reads TGTGCCTGGAGTGTAGGGGGGTCGTGGCCCCAGCATTTT. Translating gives CAWSVGGSWPQHF.

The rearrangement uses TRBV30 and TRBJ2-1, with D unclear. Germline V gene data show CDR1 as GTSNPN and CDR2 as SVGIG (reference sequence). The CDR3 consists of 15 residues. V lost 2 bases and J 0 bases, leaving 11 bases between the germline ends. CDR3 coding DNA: TGTGCCTGGAGTCCGGACGTAAGCTCCTACAATGAGCAGTTCTTC. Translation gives CAWSPDVSSYNEQFF.

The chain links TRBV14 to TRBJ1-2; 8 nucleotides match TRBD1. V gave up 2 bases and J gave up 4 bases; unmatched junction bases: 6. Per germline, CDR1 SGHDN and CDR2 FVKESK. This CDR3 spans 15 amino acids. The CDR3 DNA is TGTGCCAGCAGCCAATTACGGACAGGGATCTATGGCTACACCTTC. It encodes CASSQLRTGIYGYTF. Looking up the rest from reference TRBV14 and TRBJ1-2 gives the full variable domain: EAGVTQFPSHSVIEKGQTVTLRCDPISGHDNLYWYRRVMGKEIKFLLHFVKESKQDESGMPNNRFLAERTGGTYSTLKVQPAELEDSGVYFCASSQLRTGIYGYTFGSGTRLTVV.

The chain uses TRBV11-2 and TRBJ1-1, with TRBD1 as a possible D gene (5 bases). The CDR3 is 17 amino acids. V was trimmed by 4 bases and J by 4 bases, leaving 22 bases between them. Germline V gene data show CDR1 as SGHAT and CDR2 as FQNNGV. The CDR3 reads CASSSDSGTGDGTEAFF. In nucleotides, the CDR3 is TGTGCCAGCAGCTCAGATTCTGGGACGGGGGATGGCACTGAAGCTTTCTTT.

CDR3 in DNA: TGTGCCAGCAGCGTAGGGGACAGGGGGCATGGAGAGACCCAGTACTTC. It yields the protein CASSVGDRGHGETQYF. V gene TRBV9 combines with J gene TRBJ2-5; 12 bases fit TRBD1. The germline V gene encodes CDR1 SGDLS and CDR2 YYNGEE. Germline trimming cut 0 bases from V and 4 bases from J; bases unmatched to any gene: 4. The CDR3 loop spans 16 amino acids. Supplemented by reference TRBV9 and TRBJ2-5, the full variable domain reads DSGVTQTPKHLITATGQRVTLRCSPRSGDLSVYWYQQSLDQGLQFLIQYYNGEERAKGNILERFSAQQFPDLHSELNLSSLELGDSALYFCASSVGDRGHGETQYFGPGTRLLVL.

DNA of the CDR3: TGCAGCGTTGCGACTAGCGGGGGAAGCACAGATACGCAGTATTTT. Its protein is CSVATSGGSTDTQYF. The chain is built from TRBV29-1 and TRBJ2-3, with 12 nucleotides matching TRBD2. The CDR3 is 15 residues long. Germline CDR1 reads SQVTM; CDR2 reads ANQGSEA. The V gene end was trimmed by 4 bases and the J gene end by 0 bases; junction bases not matched to a gene: 2.